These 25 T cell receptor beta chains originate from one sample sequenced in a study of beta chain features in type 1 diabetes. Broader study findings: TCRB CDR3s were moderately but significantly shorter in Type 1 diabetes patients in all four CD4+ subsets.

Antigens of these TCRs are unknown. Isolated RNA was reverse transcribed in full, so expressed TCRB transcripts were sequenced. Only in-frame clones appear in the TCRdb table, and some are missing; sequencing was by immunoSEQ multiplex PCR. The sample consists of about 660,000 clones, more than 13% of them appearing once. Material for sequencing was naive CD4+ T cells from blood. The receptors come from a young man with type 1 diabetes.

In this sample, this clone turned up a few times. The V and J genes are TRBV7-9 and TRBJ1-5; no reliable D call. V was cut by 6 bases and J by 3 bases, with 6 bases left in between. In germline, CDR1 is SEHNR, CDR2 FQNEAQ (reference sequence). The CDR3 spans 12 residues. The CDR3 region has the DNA TGTGCCAGCAGTGTGACCAATCAGCCCCAGCATTTT. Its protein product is CASSVTNQPQHF.

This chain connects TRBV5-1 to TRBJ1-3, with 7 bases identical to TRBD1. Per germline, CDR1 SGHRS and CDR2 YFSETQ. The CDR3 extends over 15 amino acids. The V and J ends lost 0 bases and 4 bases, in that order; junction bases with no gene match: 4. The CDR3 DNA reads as TGCGCCAGCAGCTTGGCACAGGGACAGGGAAACACCATATATTTT. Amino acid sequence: CASSLAQGQGNTIYF. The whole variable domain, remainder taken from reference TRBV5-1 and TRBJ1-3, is KAGVTQTPRYLIKTRGQQVTLSCSPISGHRSVSWYQQTPGQGLQFLFEYFSETQRNKGNFPGRFSGRQFSNSRSEMNVSTLELGDSALYLCASSLAQGQGNTIYFGEGSWLTVV.

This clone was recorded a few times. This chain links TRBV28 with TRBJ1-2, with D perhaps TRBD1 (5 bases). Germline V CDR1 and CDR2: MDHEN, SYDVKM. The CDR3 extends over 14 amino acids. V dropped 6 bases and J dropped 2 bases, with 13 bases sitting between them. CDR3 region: CASSRQGPNYGYTF. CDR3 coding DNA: TGTGCCAGCAGCCGTCAGGGACCCAACTATGGCTACACCTTC.

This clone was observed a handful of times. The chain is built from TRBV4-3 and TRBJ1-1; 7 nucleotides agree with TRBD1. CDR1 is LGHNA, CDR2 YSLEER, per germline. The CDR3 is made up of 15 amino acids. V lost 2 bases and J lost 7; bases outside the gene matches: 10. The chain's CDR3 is CASSQPGRTGHEAFF. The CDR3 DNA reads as TGCGCCAGCAGCCAACCAGGGAGGACAGGCCATGAAGCTTTCTTT.

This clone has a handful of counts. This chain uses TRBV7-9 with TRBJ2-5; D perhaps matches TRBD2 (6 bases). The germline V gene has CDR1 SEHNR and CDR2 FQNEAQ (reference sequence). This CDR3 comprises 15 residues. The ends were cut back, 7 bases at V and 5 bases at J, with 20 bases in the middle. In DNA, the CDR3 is TGTGCCAGCACCCATTCACTAGCCGTCTGGGAGACCCAGTACTTC. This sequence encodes CASTHSLAVWETQYF.

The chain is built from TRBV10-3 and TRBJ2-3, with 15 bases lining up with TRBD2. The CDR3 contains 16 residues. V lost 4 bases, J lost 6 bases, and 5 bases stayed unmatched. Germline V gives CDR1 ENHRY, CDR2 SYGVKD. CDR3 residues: CAISAPGTSGGDTQYF. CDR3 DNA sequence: TGTGCCATCAGTGCCCCAGGGACTAGCGGGGGGGATACGCAGTATTTT.

CDR3 sequence: CASTSGVMNTEAFF. The DNA for the CDR3 is TGTGCCAGTACATCTGGGGTAATGAACACTGAAGCTTTCTTT. The chain uses TRBV2 and TRBJ1-1, with no clear D. The ends were cut back, 9 bases at V and 0 bases at J, with 14 bases in the middle. The CDR3 contains 14 residues. Germline lookup yields CDR1 SNHLY and CDR2 FYNNEI.

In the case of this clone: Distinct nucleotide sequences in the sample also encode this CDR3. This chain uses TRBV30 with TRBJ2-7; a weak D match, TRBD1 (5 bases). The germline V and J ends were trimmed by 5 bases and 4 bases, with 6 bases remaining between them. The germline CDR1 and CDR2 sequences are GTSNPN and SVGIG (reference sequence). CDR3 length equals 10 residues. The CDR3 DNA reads TGTGCCTGGGGGGCTTACGAGCAGTACTTC. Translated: CAWGAYEQYF.

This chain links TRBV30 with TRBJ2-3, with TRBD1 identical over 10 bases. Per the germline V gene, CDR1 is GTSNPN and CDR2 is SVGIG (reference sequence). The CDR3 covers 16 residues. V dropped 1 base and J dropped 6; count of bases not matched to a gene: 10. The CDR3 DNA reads TGTGCCTGGAGTGCCGGGACAGGGGACCTCAGGGATACGCAGTATTTT. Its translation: CAWSAGTGDLRDTQYF.

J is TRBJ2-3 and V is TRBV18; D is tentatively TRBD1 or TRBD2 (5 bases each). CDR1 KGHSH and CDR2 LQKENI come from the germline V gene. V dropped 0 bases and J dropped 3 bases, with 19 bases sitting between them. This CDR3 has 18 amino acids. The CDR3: CASSPPVLGRESTDTQYF. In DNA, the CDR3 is TGTGCCAGCTCACCACCGGTACTGGGACGGGAAAGTACAGATACGCAGTATTTT.

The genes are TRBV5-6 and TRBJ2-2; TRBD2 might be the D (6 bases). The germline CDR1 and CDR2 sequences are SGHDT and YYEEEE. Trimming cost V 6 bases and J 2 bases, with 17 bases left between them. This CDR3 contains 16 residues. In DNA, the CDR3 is TGTGCCAGCAACCCCCTGGGACTCCATAACACCGGGGAGCTGTTTTTT. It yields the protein CASNPLGLHNTGELFF.

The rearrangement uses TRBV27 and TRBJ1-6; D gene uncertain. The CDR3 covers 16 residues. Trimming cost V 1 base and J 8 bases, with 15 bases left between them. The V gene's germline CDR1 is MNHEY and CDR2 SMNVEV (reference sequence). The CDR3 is CASSLFTRIGDSPLHF. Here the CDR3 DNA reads TGTGCCAGCAGTTTATTCACCCGGATAGGTGATTCACCCCTCCACTTT.

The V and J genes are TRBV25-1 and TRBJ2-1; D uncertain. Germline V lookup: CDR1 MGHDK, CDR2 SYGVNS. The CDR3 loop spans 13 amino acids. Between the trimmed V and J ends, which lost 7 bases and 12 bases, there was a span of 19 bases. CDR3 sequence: CASTSPGWSRQFF. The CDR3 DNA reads TGTGCCAGCACCTCTCCGGGCTGGAGCAGGCAGTTCTTC. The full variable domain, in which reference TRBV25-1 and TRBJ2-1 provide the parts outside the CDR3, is EADIYQTPRYLVIGTGKKITLECSQTMGHDKMYWYQQDPGMELHLIHYSYGVNSTEKGDLSSESTVSRIRTEHFPLTLESARPSHTSQYLCASTSPGWSRQFFGPGTRLTVL.

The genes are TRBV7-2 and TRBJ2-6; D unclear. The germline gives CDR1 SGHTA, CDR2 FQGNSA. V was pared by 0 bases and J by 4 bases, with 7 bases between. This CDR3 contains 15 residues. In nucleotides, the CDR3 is TGTGCCAGCAGCTTAGCGGGCGGAGGGGCCAACGTCCTGACTTTC. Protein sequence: CASSLAGGGANVLTF.

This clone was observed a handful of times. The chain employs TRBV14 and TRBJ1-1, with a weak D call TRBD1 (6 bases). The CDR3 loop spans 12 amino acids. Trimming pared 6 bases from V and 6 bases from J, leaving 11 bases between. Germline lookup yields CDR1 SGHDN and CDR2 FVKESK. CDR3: CASSGQTSEAFF. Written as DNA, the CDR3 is TGTGCCAGCAGTGGACAGACCTCTGAAGCTTTCTTT.

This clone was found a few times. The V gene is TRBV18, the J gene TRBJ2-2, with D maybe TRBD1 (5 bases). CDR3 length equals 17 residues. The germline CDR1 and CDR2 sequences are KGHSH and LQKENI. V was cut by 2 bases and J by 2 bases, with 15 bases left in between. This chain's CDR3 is CASSPSMQGFNTGELFF. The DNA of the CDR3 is TGTGCCAGCTCACCAAGTATGCAGGGCTTCAACACCGGGGAGCTGTTTTTT.

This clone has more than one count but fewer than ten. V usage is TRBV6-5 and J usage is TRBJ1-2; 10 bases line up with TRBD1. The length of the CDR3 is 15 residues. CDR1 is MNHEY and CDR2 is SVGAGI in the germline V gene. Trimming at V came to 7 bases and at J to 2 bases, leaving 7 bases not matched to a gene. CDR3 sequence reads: CASTRDRGENYGYTF. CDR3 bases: TGTGCCAGCACCCGGGACAGGGGAGAGAACTATGGCTACACCTTC.

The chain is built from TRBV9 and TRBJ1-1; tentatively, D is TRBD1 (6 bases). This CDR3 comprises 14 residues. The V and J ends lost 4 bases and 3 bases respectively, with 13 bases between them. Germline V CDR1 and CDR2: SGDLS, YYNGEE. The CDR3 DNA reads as TGTGCCAGCAGCCCCCAGGGGCAGGACACTGAAGCTTTCTTT. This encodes CASSPQGQDTEAFF.

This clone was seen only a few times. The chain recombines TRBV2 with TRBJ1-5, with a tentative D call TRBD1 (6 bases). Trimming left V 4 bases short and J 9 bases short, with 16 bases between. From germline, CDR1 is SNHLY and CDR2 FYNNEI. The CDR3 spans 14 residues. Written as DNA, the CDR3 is TGTGCCAGCAGTGCCCGGGGGGCGCGGGGGCCCCAGCATTTT. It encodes CASSARGARGPQHF. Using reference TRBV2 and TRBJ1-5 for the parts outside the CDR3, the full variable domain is EPEVTQTPSHQVTQMGQEVILRCVPISNHLYFYWYRQILGQKVEFLVSFYNNEISEKSEIFDDQFSVERPDGSNFTLKIRSTKLEDSAMYFCASSARGARGPQHFGDGTRLSIL.

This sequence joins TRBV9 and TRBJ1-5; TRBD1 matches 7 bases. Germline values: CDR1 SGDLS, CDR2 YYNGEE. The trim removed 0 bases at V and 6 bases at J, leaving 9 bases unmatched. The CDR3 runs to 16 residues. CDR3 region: CASSVDSGGGSQPQHF. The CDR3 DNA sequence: TGTGCCAGCAGCGTAGATTCAGGGGGAGGAAGTCAGCCCCAGCATTTT.

The CDR3 loop is CAISGTGTSYNEQFF. The CDR3 nucleotides are TGTGCCATCAGTGGAACAGGGACCTCCTACAATGAGCAGTTCTTC. The chain is built from TRBV10-3 and TRBJ2-1; weak D call: TRBD1 (6 bases). The ends were cut back, 4 bases at V and 0 bases at J, with 10 bases in the middle. The CDR3 is 15 residues long. The germline V gene has CDR1 ENHRY and CDR2 SYGVKD.

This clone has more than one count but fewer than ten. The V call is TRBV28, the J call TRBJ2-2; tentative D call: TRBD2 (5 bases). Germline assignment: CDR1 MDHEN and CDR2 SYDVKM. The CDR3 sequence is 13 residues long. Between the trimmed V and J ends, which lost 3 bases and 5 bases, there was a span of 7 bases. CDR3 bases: TGTGCCAGCAGTTTGCCGGGGACCGGGGAGCTGTTTTTT. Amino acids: CASSLPGTGELFF.

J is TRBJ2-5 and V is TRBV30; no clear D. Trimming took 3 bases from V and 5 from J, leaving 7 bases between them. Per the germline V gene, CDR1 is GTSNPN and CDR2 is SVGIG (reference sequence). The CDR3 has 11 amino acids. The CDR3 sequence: CAWSASETQYF. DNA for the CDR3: TGTGCCTGGAGCGCCTCCGAGACCCAGTACTTC.

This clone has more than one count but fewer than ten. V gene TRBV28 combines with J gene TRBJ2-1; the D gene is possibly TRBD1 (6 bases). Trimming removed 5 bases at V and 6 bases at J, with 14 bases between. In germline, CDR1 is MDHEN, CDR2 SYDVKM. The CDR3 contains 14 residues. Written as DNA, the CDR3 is TGTGCCAGCAGTGGGGGCGGCTCTCTCAATGAGCAGTTCTTC. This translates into CASSGGGSLNEQFF.

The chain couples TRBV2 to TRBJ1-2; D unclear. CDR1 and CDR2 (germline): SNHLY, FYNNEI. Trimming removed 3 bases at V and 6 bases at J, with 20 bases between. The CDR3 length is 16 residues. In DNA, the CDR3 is TGTGCCAGCAGTGATAGGAGGACCGTAGTAGTTGATGGCTACACCTTC. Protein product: CASSDRRTVVVDGYTF.